The TCR beta chain under discussion was sequenced for a study of blood T cell repertoires in COVID-19 (dated by TCRdb to between 2020 and 2021). At the level of the whole study: Samples from collaborators originated in the United States, Italy and Spain and spanned both the acute and convalescent phases of COVID-19. The material from the prospective study consisted of cDNA or gDNA derived from T cells, B-cell-depleted T cells, or PBMCs. Subjects who had been exposed to COVID-19, were actively infected with it, or had recovered from it provided the deeply sampled blood TCRbeta repertoires that made up the dataset. The repertoires were released in a freely available public database intended as a resource for research on the immune response to SARS-CoV-2. The samples were drawn from two sources: the first 160 participants of the ongoing ImmuneRACE study, and 1,254 subjects contributed by 6 global collaborators. Nearly every sample came with metadata listing a de-identified subject ID, COVID-19 status, age in years and sex. Where HLA class I and class II types were available, the types were taken from metadata supplied by the sample provider, not from assay-based typing.

The immunoSEQ Assay, a bias-controlled multiplex PCR, was used to amplify TCRbeta CDR3 regions from genomic DNA. The source study handled its data this way. Within the assay, amplification of reference gene primers was used to estimate how many nucleated cells each sample contained. To quantify the absolute abundance of each unique TCRbeta CDR3 rearrangement, sequence reads were collapsed and filtered. For each sample, productive Simpson clonality was calculated by taking the square root of Simpson's diversity index across productive rearrangements. TCRdb mirrors the immuneACCESS table, restricted to in-frame sequences. Some clones are absent from its copies; in checked studies, under half trace to an unresolved V gene, and the reason for the others is unknown. D and trimming come from the DNA, and the V and J calls and clone size come from that table. The sample records a few hundred thousand clones, about 90% of which are singletons. Roughly 10% of the sample goes to the ten largest clones.

Notes on this clone: Its recognized antigen is unknown. Qualities for individual bases were not recorded, and no much larger clone is one base off.

From cysteine to phenylalanine, the CDR3 is 12 amino acids long. The CDR3 DNA has 36 bases and is translated from base 1. At the junction V is shortened by 5 bases and J by 7 bases, with 9 bases in between. CDR1 and CDR2 were assigned from the germline V gene (reference sequence) as SEHNR and FQNEAQ. One collaborating source in Seattle enrolled patients during active infection and followed them longitudinally through the course of disease. Whole blood was collected in K2EDTA tubes by collaborating institutions according to the institutions' own protocols. For TCRbeta analysis, collaborators shipped samples as frozen whole blood, isolated PBMCs, or DNA extracted from either of those sample types. Beyond this particular receptor, the publication reports: Clinical and demographic metadata were provided uncurated, with the amount varying by source and participant.

The sequenced sample was peripheral blood. The source of this sequence is a woman between 25 and 40 years old with COVID-19, enrolled during active disease. The chain is made from TRBV7-9 and TRBJ1-5; no D gene call is confident. The sequenced DNA is TGTGCCAGCAGCCACCCCAGGCAGCCCCAGCATTTT. Translation gives CASSHPRQPQHF.